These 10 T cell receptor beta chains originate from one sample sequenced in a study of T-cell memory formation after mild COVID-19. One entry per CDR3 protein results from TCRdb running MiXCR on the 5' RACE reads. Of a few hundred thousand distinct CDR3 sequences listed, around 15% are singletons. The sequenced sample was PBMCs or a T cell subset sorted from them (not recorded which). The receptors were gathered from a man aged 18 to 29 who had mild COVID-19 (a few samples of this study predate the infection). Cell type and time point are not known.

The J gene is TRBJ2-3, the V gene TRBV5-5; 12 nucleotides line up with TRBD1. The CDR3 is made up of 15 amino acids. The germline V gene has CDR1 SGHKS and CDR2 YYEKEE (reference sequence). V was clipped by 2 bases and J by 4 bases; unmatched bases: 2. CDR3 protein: CASSFRDRGPDTQYF. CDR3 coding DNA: TGTGCCAGCAGCTTCCGGGACAGGGGGCCAGATACGCAGTATTTT.

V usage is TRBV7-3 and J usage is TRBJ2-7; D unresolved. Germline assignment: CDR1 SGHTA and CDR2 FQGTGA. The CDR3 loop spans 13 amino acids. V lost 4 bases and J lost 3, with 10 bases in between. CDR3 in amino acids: CASSSSQVYEQYF. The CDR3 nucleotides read TGTGCCAGCAGCTCCTCGCAGGTCTACGAGCAGTACTTC.

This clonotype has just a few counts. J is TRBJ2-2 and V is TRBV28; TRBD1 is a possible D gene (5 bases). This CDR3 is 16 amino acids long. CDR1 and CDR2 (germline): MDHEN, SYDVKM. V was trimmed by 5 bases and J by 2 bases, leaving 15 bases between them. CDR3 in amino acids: CASSGGSQGNTGELFF. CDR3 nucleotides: TGTGCCAGCAGTGGCGGATCTCAGGGAAACACCGGGGAGCTGTTTTTT. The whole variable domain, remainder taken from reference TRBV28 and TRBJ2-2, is DVKVTQSSRYLVKRTGEKVFLECVQDMDHENMFWYRQDPGLGLRLIYFSYDVKMKEKGDIPEGYSVSREKKERFSLILESASTNQTSMYLCASSGGSQGNTGELFFGEGSRLTVL.

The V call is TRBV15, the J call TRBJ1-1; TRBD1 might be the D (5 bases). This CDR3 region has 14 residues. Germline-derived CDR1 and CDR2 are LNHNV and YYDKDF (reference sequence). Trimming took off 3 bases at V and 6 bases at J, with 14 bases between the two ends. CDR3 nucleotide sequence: TGTGCCACCAGCAGTACAGGCCCTCCGTCTGAAGCTTTCTTT. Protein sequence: CATSSTGPPSEAFF. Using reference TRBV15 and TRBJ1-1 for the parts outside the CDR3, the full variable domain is DAMVIQNPRYQVTQFGKPVTLSCSQTLNHNVMYWYQQKSSQAPKLLFHYYDKDFNNEADTPDNFQSRRPNTSFCFLDIRSPGLGDTAMYLCATSSTGPPSEAFFGQGTRLTVV.

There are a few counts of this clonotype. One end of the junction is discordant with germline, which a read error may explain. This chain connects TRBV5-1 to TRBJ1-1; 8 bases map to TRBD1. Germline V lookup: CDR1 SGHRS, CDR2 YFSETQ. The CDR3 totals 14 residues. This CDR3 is CASSLGTGGTEAFF. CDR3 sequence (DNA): TGTGCCAGCAGCTTAGGTACAGGGGGGACTGAAGCTTTCTTT.

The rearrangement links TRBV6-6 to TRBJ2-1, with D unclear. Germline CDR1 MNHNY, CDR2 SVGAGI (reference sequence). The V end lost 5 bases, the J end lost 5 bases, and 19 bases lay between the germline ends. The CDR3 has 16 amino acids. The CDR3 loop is CASSPMVGRSNNEQFF. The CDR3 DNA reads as TGTGCCAGCAGTCCCATGGTAGGGCGGTCTAACAATGAGCAGTTCTTC.

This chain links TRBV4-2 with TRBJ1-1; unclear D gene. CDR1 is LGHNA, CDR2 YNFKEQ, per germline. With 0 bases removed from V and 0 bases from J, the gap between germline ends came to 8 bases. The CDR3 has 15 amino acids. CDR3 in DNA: TGTGCCAGCAGCCAAGAACCTCAGCTGAACACTGAAGCTTTCTTT. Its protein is CASSQEPQLNTEAFF.

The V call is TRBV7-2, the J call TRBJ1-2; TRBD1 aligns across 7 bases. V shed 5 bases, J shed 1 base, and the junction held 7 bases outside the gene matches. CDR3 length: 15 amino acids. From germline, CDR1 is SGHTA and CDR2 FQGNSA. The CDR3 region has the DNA TGTGCCAGCAGCCCAAGGACAGGAAGTAACTATGGCTACACCTTC. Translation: CASSPRTGSNYGYTF.

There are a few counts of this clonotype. CDR3 region: CASSLFTGSGVGEQFF. As DNA, the CDR3 is TGTGCCAGCAGCTTATTTACCGGTTCAGGGGTTGGTGAGCAGTTCTTC. The chain has TRBV11-2 and TRBJ2-1; D perhaps matches TRBD1 (6 bases). This CDR3 comprises 16 residues. V was pared by 2 bases and J by 9 bases, with 20 bases between. Germline CDR1 and CDR2: SGHAT and FQNNGV.

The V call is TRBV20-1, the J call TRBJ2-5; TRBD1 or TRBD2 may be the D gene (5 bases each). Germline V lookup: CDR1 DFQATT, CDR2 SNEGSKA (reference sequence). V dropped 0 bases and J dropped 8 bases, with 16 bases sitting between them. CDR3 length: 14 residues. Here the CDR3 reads CSARDRDLLGTQYF. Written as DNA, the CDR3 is TGCAGTGCTAGAGATCGGGACCTACTCGGTACCCAGTACTTC.